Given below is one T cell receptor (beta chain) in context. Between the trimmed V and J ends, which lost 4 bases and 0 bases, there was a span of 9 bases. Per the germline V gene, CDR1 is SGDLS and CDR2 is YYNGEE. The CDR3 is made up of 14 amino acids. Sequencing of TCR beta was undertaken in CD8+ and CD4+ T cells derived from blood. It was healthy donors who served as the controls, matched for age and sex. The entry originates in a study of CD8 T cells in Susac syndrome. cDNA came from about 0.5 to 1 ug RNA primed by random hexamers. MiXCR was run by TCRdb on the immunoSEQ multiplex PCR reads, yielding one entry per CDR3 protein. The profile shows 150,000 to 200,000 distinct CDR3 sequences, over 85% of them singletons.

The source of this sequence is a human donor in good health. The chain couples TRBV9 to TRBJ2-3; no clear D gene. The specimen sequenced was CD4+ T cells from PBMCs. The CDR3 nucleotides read TGTGCCAGCAGCCCCCTGACGAGCACAGATACGCAGTATTTT. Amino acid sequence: CASSPLTSTDTQYF.